This entry lists 2 T cell receptor beta chains sequenced from one sample in a study of beta chain features in type 1 diabetes. TCRB transcripts that were expressed got sequenced, as all of the isolated RNA had been reverse transcribed. Sequenced by immunoSEQ multiplex PCR; TCRdb stores in-frame clones only, minus some. In the table there are about 360,000 clones, 10% to 15% of which are singletons. Sequencing was done on a sample of naive CD4+ T cells from blood. The receptors shown here come from a man younger than 35 in good health.

The chain carries TRBV11-3 and TRBJ2-3, with TRBD2 matching over 7 bases. The CDR3 runs to 17 residues. V trimming: 5 bases; J trimming: 4 bases; junction bases outside the gene matches: 15. Germline CDR1 and CDR2: SGHNT and YENEEA. The CDR3 spells CASSNRKERGRADTQYF. The CDR3 region has the DNA TGTGCCAGCAGCAACCGTAAAGAGCGGGGCCGCGCAGATACGCAGTATTTT. Full variable domain (rest looked up from reference TRBV11-3 and TRBJ2-3): EAGVVQSPRYKIIEKKQPVAFWCNPISGHNTLYWYLQNLGQGPELLIRYENEEAVDDSQLPKDRFSAERLKGVDSTLKIQPAELGDSAVYLCASSNRKERGRADTQYFGPGTRLTVL.

This rearrangement joins TRBV30 to TRBJ1-5, with 7 positions matching TRBD1. The CDR3 contains 17 residues. Per germline, CDR1 GTSNPN and CDR2 SVGIG (reference sequence). Germline trimming cut 3 bases from V and 0 bases from J; bases unmatched to any gene: 11. The CDR3 DNA reads as TGTGCCTGGAGGAGGGGGCCTGGAGGGCTTAGCAATCAGCCCCAGCATTTT. Protein sequence: CAWRRGPGGLSNQPQHF.